This T cell receptor beta chain comes out of a study of radiation and T cells in renal cell carcinoma. On the study more broadly: Nephrectomy followed 15 Gy stereotactic body radiation by 4 weeks. General study points: Baseline intratumoral clonotype presence is unknown without pretreatment biopsies. From baseline, blood top tumor clonotypes peaked at 2 weeks post-radiation.

Time point denoted: blood 2 weeks post-SBRT. Treatment of the sample: 15 Gy SBRT to primary tumor, nephrectomy 4 weeks later. This renal cell carcinoma was of the clear cell type. V was shortened by 4 bases and J by 0 bases, with 7 bases between the two germline ends. There are 13 residues in the CDR3. Per the germline V gene, CDR1 is SQVTM and CDR2 is ANQGSEA. Measured with immunoSEQ multiplex PCR; TCRdb has only the in-frame clones, and not every one. Of 150,000 or so clones in the sample, about nine tenths were seen once. This clone was seen a single time. Its matching antigen is unknown. Other DNA variants within this sample encode the same CDR3.

The source is a woman aged 45-60 years with renal cell carcinoma. The chain uses TRBV29-1 and TRBJ1-5; D might be TRBD1 (5 bases). The starting material was blood, obtained from a patient whose treatment included radiotherapy and nephrectomy. CDR3 nucleotides: TGCAGCGTTGGTCAGGGTAGCAATCAGCCCCAGCATTTT. Translation: CSVGQGSNQPQHF.